The entry below gives a single T cell receptor beta chain sequence along with its context. Its antigen is unidentified. Expressed TCRB transcripts were sequenced because the isolated RNA had all been reverse transcribed beforehand. Assay used: immunoSEQ multiplex PCR; TCRdb lists only in-frame clones, some missing. The data contain 310,000 or so clones, approximately 16% of them singletons. The sample comes from a study of beta chain features in type 1 diabetes. Study results and caveats: Sampled from patients, naive, central memory and Treg TCRB repertoires appeared more similar than those sampled from healthy donors. PCR might preferentially amplify shorter templates, equally in patients and controls. Moderate but significant shortening of TCRB CDR3s was recorded in all four CD4+ subsets from Type 1 diabetes patients.

This CDR3 has 15 amino acids. Trimming removed 3 bases from V and 5 bases from J; junction bases left unmatched: 7. Germline V gene lookup returns CDR1 LNHDA and CDR2 SQIVND (reference sequence). Sequencing was done on a sample of naive CD4+ T cells from blood. The sequence came from a man in his late teens or twenties with type 1 diabetes. The chain uses TRBV19 and TRBJ1-2; TRBD1 agrees at 9 bases. CDR3 in amino acids: CASSIRTGGGYGYTF. In nucleotides, the CDR3 is TGTGCCAGTAGTATCCGAACAGGGGGCGGATATGGCTACACCTTC.